A single sample is the source of the 20 T cell receptor beta chains below, sequenced in a study of cytomegalovirus exposure and HLA in healthy donors. Use of 60 Vbeta and 13 Jbeta primers characterized the PCR. The assay was immunoSEQ multiplex PCR, and TCRdb's table has in-frame clones only and misses some. The table has about 130,000 clones, more than 65% seen once. Sequencing was carried out using PBMCs. The source is a woman aged 60 to 75 in good health and CMV-seropositive.

The chain is built from TRBV7-9 and TRBJ2-4; D remains unclear. Germline assignment: CDR1 SEHNR and CDR2 FQNEAQ (reference sequence). CDR3 size: 11 residues. V lost 3 bases and J 10 bases, leaving 7 bases between the germline ends. CDR3 sequence reads: CASSFFEIQYF. The CDR3 DNA reads TGTGCCAGCAGCTTCTTCGAGATTCAGTACTTC.

The chain links TRBV6-6 to TRBJ1-4; 7 positions agree with TRBD1. In germline, CDR1 is MNHNY, CDR2 SVGAGI (reference sequence). CDR3 length: 16 residues. The V gene end was trimmed by 5 bases and the J gene end by 0 bases; junction bases not matched to a gene: 6. CDR3 sequence reads: CASSASGTATNEKLFF. Written as DNA, the CDR3 is TGTGCCAGCAGTGCCTCCGGGACAGCAACTAATGAAAAACTGTTTTTT.

This rearrangement joins TRBV7-2 to TRBJ2-5; 12 bases match TRBD2. Germline V gene sequence: CDR1 SGHTA, CDR2 FQGNSA. The CDR3 consists of 16 residues. V lost 4 bases, J lost 4 bases, and 7 bases stayed unmatched. The CDR3 nucleotides are TGTGCCAGCAGCTCACGGACTAGCGGGATGGGAGAGACCCAGTACTTC. Translated, it gives CASSSRTSGMGETQYF. Based on the CDR3 plus reference TRBV7-2 and TRBJ2-5, the full variable domain is GAGVSQSPSNKVTEKGKDVELRCDPISGHTALYWYRQSLGQGLEFLIYFQGNSAPDKSGLPSDRFSAERTGGSVSTLTIQRTQQEDSAVYLCASSSRTSGMGETQYFGPGTRLLVL.

This chain connects TRBV27 to TRBJ2-6; D uncertain. V lost 2 bases to trimming and J lost 3 bases, with 5 bases between them. Germline V CDR1 and CDR2: MNHEY, SMNVEV (reference sequence). The CDR3 spans 14 residues. The CDR3 DNA sequence: TGTGCCAGCAGTTTAAACGGTGGGGCCAACGTCCTGACTTTC. This gives the protein CASSLNGGANVLTF.

The CDR3 loop is CASSVWIAGTQGTQYF. The CDR3 DNA is TGTGCCAGCAGTGTTTGGATAGCGGGGACCCAGGGTACGCAGTATTTT. V is TRBV6-4 and J is TRBJ2-3; TRBD2 matches 8 bases. With V trimmed by 4 bases and J by 8 bases, 14 bases remained unmatched. The germline CDR1 and CDR2 sequences are MRHNA and SNTAGT. The CDR3 has 16 residues.

The J gene is TRBJ1-1, the V gene TRBV7-9, with D possibly matching TRBD1 (5 bases). V lost 2 bases, J lost 6 bases, and 13 bases lay in between. This CDR3 is 14 amino acids long. The germline gives CDR1 SEHNR, CDR2 FQNEAQ (reference sequence). The CDR3 loop reads CASSLMQGGSEAFF. CDR3 DNA sequence: TGTGCCAGCAGCTTAATGCAGGGCGGTTCTGAAGCTTTCTTT. Filled out from reference TRBV7-9 and TRBJ1-1, the complete variable domain reads DTGVSQNPRHKITKRGQNVTFRCDPISEHNRLYWYRQTLGQGPEFLTYFQNEAQLEKSRLLSDRFSAERPKGSFSTLEIQRTEQGDSAMYLCASSLMQGGSEAFFGQGTRLTVV.

This clone was observed a few times. The V call is TRBV9, the J call TRBJ2-1; D is perhaps TRBD2 (7 bases). CDR3 length: 16 residues. Per the germline V gene, CDR1 is SGDLS and CDR2 is YYNGEE. The V end was cut by 2 bases, the J end by 4 bases, with 16 bases between. As DNA, the CDR3 is TGTGCCAGCAGCGTCACTAGCGTTAGGGGGTACAATGAGCAGTTCTTC. It specifies CASSVTSVRGYNEQFF.

V and J are TRBV7-8 and TRBJ2-7; 10 bases line up with TRBD1. The CDR3 covers 16 residues. After removal of 5 bases from V and 4 bases from J, the junction contained 11 bases not matched to a gene. CDR1 SGHVS and CDR2 FQNEAQ come from the germline V gene. The CDR3 bases are TGTGCCAGCAGCCCCACGGGACAGGGGCCTCGATACGAGCAGTACTTC. This codes for CASSPTGQGPRYEQYF. Looking up the rest from reference TRBV7-8 and TRBJ2-7 gives the full variable domain: GAGVSQSPRYKVAKRGQDVALRCDPISGHVSLFWYQQALGQGPEFLTYFQNEAQLDKSGLPSDRFFAERPEGSVSTLKIQRTQQEDSAVYLCASSPTGQGPRYEQYFGPGTRLTVT.

This clone was found once. This chain joins TRBV27 and TRBJ1-1, with D perhaps matching TRBD1 (6 bases). Germline CDR1 reads MNHEY; CDR2 reads SMNVEV (reference sequence). V was cut by 5 bases and J by 0 bases, with 13 bases left in between. The CDR3 length is 15 residues. CDR3 residues: CASSKHRAMNTEAFF. Written as DNA, the CDR3 is TGTGCCAGCAGTAAGCACAGGGCGATGAACACTGAAGCTTTCTTT.

The chain recombines TRBV18 with TRBJ2-3; TRBD1 aligns across 11 bases. The CDR3 extends over 15 amino acids. Germline lookup yields CDR1 KGHSH and CDR2 LQKENI. The V and J ends lost 4 bases and 2 bases, in that order; junction bases with no gene match: 2. The CDR3 region is CASSLDRGPTDTQYF. CDR3 DNA: TGTGCCAGCTCACTGGACAGGGGGCCCACAGATACGCAGTATTTT.

This rearrangement joins TRBV4-3 to TRBJ1-2, with unresolved D. The CDR3 is 17 residues long. Germline V CDR1 and CDR2: LGHNA, YSLEER. V was trimmed by 3 bases and J by 0 bases, leaving 17 bases between them. This chain's CDR3 is CASSQLRIDDTNYGYTF. The CDR3 nucleotides are TGCGCCAGCAGCCAGCTAAGAATTGATGACACTAACTATGGCTACACCTTC.

This rearrangement joins TRBV5-6 to TRBJ2-3, with TRBD2 identical over 9 bases. V lost 5 bases and J lost 4; bases outside the gene matches: 11. CDR3 size: 16 residues. The V gene's germline CDR1 is SGHDT and CDR2 YYEEEE. The CDR3 reads CASRPVGLAHPDTQYF. The CDR3 region has the DNA TGTGCCAGCAGACCCGTGGGACTAGCCCACCCAGATACGCAGTATTTT.

The chain combines TRBV5-1 with TRBJ1-1, with 9 bases fitting TRBD1. Trimming cost V 5 bases and J 1 base; bases outside gene matches: 9. The length of the CDR3 is 16 residues. Germline V gene sequence: CDR1 SGHRS, CDR2 YFSETQ. CDR3 in DNA: TGCGCCAGCAGAAGAAATCCGGGACAGGGGAACACTGAAGCTTTCTTT. Amino acids: CASRRNPGQGNTEAFF. The full variable domain, with the rest looked up from reference TRBV5-1 and TRBJ1-1, is KAGVTQTPRYLIKTRGQQVTLSCSPISGHRSVSWYQQTPGQGLQFLFEYFSETQRNKGNFPGRFSGRQFSNSRSEMNVSTLELGDSALYLCASRRNPGQGNTEAFFGQGTRLTVV.

V usage is TRBV7-2 and J usage is TRBJ1-5, with 10 positions matching TRBD1. The CDR3 runs 15 residues. Germline CDR1 SGHTA, CDR2 FQGNSA. Trimming took 5 bases from V and 7 from J; bases not matched to a gene: 8. The CDR3 spells CASSLGQGVWQPQHF. CDR3 DNA sequence: TGTGCCAGCAGCCTTGGACAGGGGGTGTGGCAGCCCCAGCATTTT.

This clone was recorded a few times. The chain links TRBV15 to TRBJ1-1, with D unresolved. CDR3 length: 14 residues. With 1 base removed from V and 0 bases from J, the gap between germline ends came to 6 bases. Germline loops: CDR1 LNHNV, CDR2 YYDKDF (reference sequence). CDR3 coding DNA: TGTGCCACCAGCAGAGCAGGTATGAACACTGAAGCTTTCTTT. Translated: CATSRAGMNTEAFF.

This clone has only one observation. V is TRBV4-2 and J is TRBJ2-2; 9 bases match TRBD2. The V segment lost 2 bases and the J segment 4 bases; nucleotides outside the gene matches: 8. CDR3 length: 17 residues. Germline V gene sequence: CDR1 LGHNA, CDR2 YNFKEQ. As DNA, the CDR3 is TGTGCCAGCAGCCAATCCTGGGGGCGGGAGGGCACCGGGGAGCTGTTTTTT. Encoded protein: CASSQSWGREGTGELFF.

The genes are TRBV7-2 and TRBJ2-5, with TRBD1 as a possible D gene (6 bases). The CDR3 runs to 14 residues. The germline V gene encodes CDR1 SGHTA and CDR2 FQGNSA. The germline V and J ends were trimmed by 3 bases and 6 bases, with 14 bases remaining between them. The CDR3 sequence is CASSFHRVGKTQYF. The CDR3 DNA sequence: TGTGCCAGCAGCTTCCACAGGGTGGGAAAGACCCAGTACTTC.

This clone has only one observation. The chain is built from TRBV5-8 and TRBJ1-6; 9 bases agree with TRBD1. J was trimmed by 10 bases and V by 3 bases; bases with no gene match: 5. The length of the CDR3 is 14 residues. Germline-derived CDR1 and CDR2 are SGHTS and YDEGEE. CDR3 region: CASSSGTGTSPLHF. In nucleotides, the CDR3 is TGTGCCAGCAGCTCCGGGACAGGGACCTCACCCCTCCACTTT. The whole variable domain, remainder taken from reference TRBV5-8 and TRBJ1-6, is EAGVTQSPTHLIKTRGQQATLRCSPISGHTSVYWYQQALGLGLQFLLWYDEGEERNRGNFPPRFSGRQFPNYSSELNVNALELEDSALYLCASSSGTGTSPLHFGNGTRLTVT.

The rearrangement links TRBV2 to TRBJ2-5; TRBD1 is a possible D gene (6 bases). V dropped 5 bases and J dropped 5 bases, with 9 bases sitting between them. The CDR3 covers 12 residues. Germline V lookup: CDR1 SNHLY, CDR2 FYNNEI. The CDR3 is CASSRTVETQYF. In DNA, the CDR3 is TGTGCCAGCAGTAGGACAGTCGAGACCCAGTACTTC.

The chain joins TRBV6-6 to TRBJ1-3; D gene uncertain. The CDR3 has 15 residues. V dropped 7 bases and J dropped 4 bases, with 17 bases sitting between them. Per the germline V gene, CDR1 is MNHNY and CDR2 is SVGAGI (reference sequence). DNA of the CDR3: TGTGCCAGCACGCCTCCGGAGGGTTACGGAAACACCATATATTTT. Encoded protein: CASTPPEGYGNTIYF.